This entry lists 4 T cell receptor beta chains sequenced from one sample in a study of shared clonotypes between healthy human individuals. Measured with immunoSEQ multiplex PCR; TCRdb has only the in-frame clones, and not every one. The sample lists around 2.5 million clones, 93% occurring once. The specimen was naive CD4+ T cells from PBMCs. Indicated subset: CD45RA+ positively selected. These receptors all come from a man between 18 and 35 years old in good health. Some clones in this sample may be carry-over from other donors' samples.

DNA of the CDR3: TGTGCCTGGACTACCGGACTGCCACTCCCCAATGAGCAGTTCTTC. Translated, it gives CAWTTGLPLPNEQFF. V gene TRBV30 combines with J gene TRBJ2-1; a possible D gene is TRBD2 (5 bases). The CDR3 sequence is 15 residues long. V lost 4 bases, J lost 6 bases, and 19 bases lay in between. Per the germline V gene, CDR1 is GTSNPN and CDR2 is SVGIG (reference sequence).

The gene calls are TRBV19 and TRBJ2-5; D is unclear. Trimming stripped 4 bases from V and 7 bases from J, with 13 bases between. The CDR3 totals 13 residues. Germline V lookup: CDR1 LNHDA, CDR2 SQIVND (reference sequence). The CDR3 region has the DNA TGTGCCAGTAGTAAGGATTTTTTGGTGACCCAGTACTTC. As protein: CASSKDFLVTQYF.

This chain joins TRBV27 and TRBJ2-7, with D unclear. Trimming removed 2 bases from V and 0 bases from J, with 5 bases in between. This CDR3 spans 13 amino acids. CDR1 is MNHEY and CDR2 is SMNVEV in the germline V gene (reference sequence). CDR3 sequence: CASSLIPSYEQYF. CDR3 sequence (DNA): TGTGCCAGCAGTTTAATCCCCTCCTACGAGCAGTACTTC.

V usage is TRBV7-9 and J usage is TRBJ2-1, with D perhaps assigned TRBD1 or TRBD2 (5 bases each). V lost 1 base to trimming and J lost 7 bases, with 17 bases between them. The CDR3 is made up of 16 amino acids. Germline V lookup: CDR1 SEHNR, CDR2 FQNEAQ (reference sequence). The CDR3 nucleotides read TGTGCCAGCAGCTTAGATGCTCTCGGGACCTGGAATGAGCAGTTCTTC. Protein sequence: CASSLDALGTWNEQFF.